What follows are 14 T cell receptor beta chains derived from one specimen sequenced in a study of shared clonotypes between healthy human individuals (dated by TCRdb to 2019 to 2021). Library preparation was by the immunoSEQ multiplex PCR assay. TCRdb holds this immuneACCESS table with in-frame rearrangements only. Some clones are missing; in checked studies, unresolved V genes explain under half, and the rest has no known cause. Counted in this sample were fewer than 600,000 clones; roughly 79% of them appeared once. The top ten constitute around 11% of the sample. Material for sequencing was PBMCs. These receptors were collected from a middle-aged woman in good health. Some clones in this sample may be carry-over from other donors' samples.

This clone was detected once. This chain joins TRBV5-4 and TRBJ2-5; the match to TRBD2 covers 7 bases. This CDR3 contains 14 residues. V was pared by 0 bases and J by 5 bases, with 4 bases of the junction left unmatched. In germline, CDR1 is SGHNT, CDR2 YYREEE (reference sequence). CDR3 coding DNA: TGTGCCAGCAGCTTGGGCCGGGAGGTTGAGACCCAGTACTTC. It codes for CASSLGREVETQYF.

The CDR3 reads CAISDYAPSREGHYEQYF. In DNA, the CDR3 is TGTGCCATCAGTGACTACGCTCCTAGCCGGGAGGGCCACTACGAGCAGTACTTC. J is TRBJ2-7 and V is TRBV10-3; 8 nucleotides match TRBD2. CDR3 length: 18 amino acids. V lost 3 bases to trimming and J lost 3 bases; unmatched junction nucleotides: 16. Germline CDR1 ENHRY, CDR2 SYGVKD.

In the case of this clone: The likely explanation is a read error, given a far larger clone one base away. The CDR3 does not end in the conserved phenylalanine or tryptophan, so this is likely a read error. The V call is TRBV6-1, the J call TRBJ1-2, with unresolved D. The CDR3 covers 12 residues. V was clipped by 3 bases and J by 8 bases, with 10 bases between them. Germline CDR1 MNHNS, CDR2 SASEGT. The CDR3 spells CASSEAGRGYTL. In DNA form, the CDR3 reads TGTGCCAGCAGTGAGGCAGGCCGGGGCTACACCCTC.

On this clone: It differs at one base from a far larger clone, so likely a read error. Different DNA sequences within this sample yield the same CDR3. V gene TRBV7-2 combines with J gene TRBJ2-2, with D hard to call. Germline V gives CDR1 SGHTA, CDR2 FQGNSA. The CDR3 loop spans 14 amino acids. Deletions cut 2 bases from V and 1 base from J, with 5 bases between. The CDR3, as DNA: TGTGCCAGCAGCTTATTCGGGAACACCGGGGAGCTGTTTTTT. It encodes CASSLFGNTGELFF.

In its sample, this clone was seen once. The rearrangement links TRBV28 to TRBJ2-1, with 7 bases lining up with TRBD1. This CDR3 contains 16 residues. Germline CDR1 is MDHEN and CDR2 is SYDVKM. V was clipped by 7 bases and J by 0 bases; unmatched bases: 9. CDR3 sequence (DNA): TGTGCCAGCAATAAAGGGGGCAGCCTCTCCTACAATGAGCAGTTCTTC. Protein product: CASNKGGSLSYNEQFF.

In regard to this clone: This is likely an artifact of a read error, given a far larger clone one base away. Different DNA sequences within this sample yield the same CDR3. The J gene is TRBJ1-5, the V gene TRBV28; D remains unclear. The ends were cut back, 3 bases at V and 9 bases at J, with 9 bases in the middle. Germline V gene lookup returns CDR1 MDHEN and CDR2 SYDVKM. CDR3 size: 12 residues. The CDR3 sequence: CASSFSLGPQHF. The CDR3 bases are TGTGCCAGCAGTTTCTCTCTAGGGCCCCAGCATTTT.

Only one count was recorded for this clone. The chain combines TRBV5-5 with TRBJ1-2; TRBD1 matches at 10 bases. Germline CDR1 and CDR2: SGHKS and YYEKEE (reference sequence). Trimming cost V 7 bases and J 1 base; bases outside gene matches: 1. The CDR3 contains 13 residues. CDR3 DNA: TGTGCCAGCGGACAGGGGGGTAACTATGGCTACACCTTC. It translates to CASGQGGNYGYTF.

The chain has TRBV27 and TRBJ1-2, with 7 nucleotides matching TRBD1. V lost 1 base and J lost 5; bases outside the gene matches: 7. This CDR3 has 15 amino acids. Looked up from germline, CDR1 is MNHEY and CDR2 is SMNVEV (reference sequence). The DNA for the CDR3 is TGTGCCAGCAGTTTATTAAGGGGGCCCCGATATGGCTACACCTTC. Its protein product is CASSLLRGPRYGYTF.

This chain joins TRBV7-9 and TRBJ2-7, with TRBD2 matching 11 bases. CDR1 is SEHNR and CDR2 is FQNEAQ in the germline V gene (reference sequence). The CDR3 has 17 residues. The trim removed 2 bases at V and 0 bases at J, leaving 6 bases unmatched. CDR3 nucleotides: TGTGCCAGCAGCTTAAAGTATGGGACTAGCGGCTCCTACGAGCAGTACTTC. It translates to CASSLKYGTSGSYEQYF.

This clone was detected a few times. V is TRBV7-9 and J is TRBJ2-5; D might be TRBD1 or TRBD2, each matching 7 bases. Germline V CDR1 and CDR2: SEHNR, FQNEAQ (reference sequence). The V and J ends lost 2 bases and 7 bases respectively, with 14 bases between them. This CDR3 comprises 14 residues. The CDR3 here is CASSLLAGGVTQYF. CDR3 coding DNA: TGTGCCAGCAGCTTACTCGCAGGGGGGGTGACCCAGTACTTC.

The genes are TRBV10-3 and TRBJ2-1; D ambiguous. V lost 8 bases and J lost 7, with 9 bases in between. Germline CDR1 reads ENHRY; CDR2 reads SYGVKD. The CDR3 contains 11 residues. CDR3 sequence reads: CAIGASNEQFF. In nucleotides, the CDR3 is TGTGCCATCGGAGCCTCGAATGAGCAGTTCTTC.

The V gene is TRBV5-1, the J gene TRBJ2-1; TRBD2 matches at 14 bases. With 3 bases clipped from V and 3 bases from J, the junction kept 5 bases outside the gene matches. CDR3 length: 17 residues. Germline CDR1 reads SGHRS; CDR2 reads YFSETQ. This CDR3 reads CASSWGLAGEHYNEQFF. CDR3 coding DNA: TGCGCCAGCAGCTGGGGACTAGCGGGAGAGCACTACAATGAGCAGTTCTTC.

The chain recombines TRBV9 with TRBJ2-7, with D possibly TRBD1 on 6 matching bases. Germline-derived CDR1 and CDR2 are SGDLS and YYNGEE. This CDR3 contains 13 residues. V was shortened by 4 bases and J by 5 bases, with 13 bases between the two germline ends. The CDR3 protein is CASSFQGSHEQYF. The DNA of the CDR3 is TGTGCCAGCAGCTTCCAGGGGTCCCACGAGCAGTACTTC. The whole variable domain, filled in from reference TRBV9 and TRBJ2-7, reads DSGVTQTPKHLITATGQRVTLRCSPRSGDLSVYWYQQSLDQGLQFLIQYYNGEERAKGNILERFSAQQFPDLHSELNLSSLELGDSALYFCASSFQGSHEQYFGPGTRLTVT.

The gene calls are TRBV5-8 and TRBJ2-3; D gene ambiguous. Germline V CDR1 and CDR2: SGHTS, YDEGEE. The CDR3 extends over 12 amino acids. V dropped 0 bases and J dropped 6 bases, with 5 bases sitting between them. The CDR3 sequence is CASSLDYDTQYF. The CDR3 coding sequence is TGTGCCAGCAGCTTGGATTACGATACGCAGTATTTT.